These 23 T cell receptor beta chains share one sample of origin, sequenced in a study of blood T cell repertoires in COVID-19. Using immunoSEQ multiplex PCR, the repertoire was profiled, and TCRdb retains in-frame clones only, with some absent. The sample lists about 300,000 clones, approximately 85% occurring once. Material: PBMCs or T cells enriched from blood (not recorded which). The receptors originated from a man aged 25 to 40 who had recovered from COVID-19.

This clone was counted a single time. The chain recombines TRBV6-4 with TRBJ2-7, with 11 bases identical to TRBD2. V was pared by 5 bases and J by 3 bases, with 6 bases of the junction left unmatched. CDR1 MRHNA and CDR2 SNTAGT come from the germline V gene. This CDR3 has 15 amino acids. This CDR3 reads CASSTLAGGRYEQYF. The DNA for the CDR3 is TGTGCCAGCAGTACTCTAGCGGGGGGTCGCTACGAGCAGTACTTC.

The gene calls are TRBV7-9 and TRBJ1-4, with a possible D match to TRBD1 (5 bases). Germline CDR1 and CDR2: SEHNR and FQNEAQ (reference sequence). V shed 5 bases and J shed 6 bases, with 19 bases lying between them. This CDR3 has 16 residues. DNA for the CDR3: TGTGCCAGCAGCCCCATAGGTTTGGGGACTTATGAAAAACTGTTTTTT. Protein: CASSPIGLGTYEKLFF.

This chain joins TRBV5-6 and TRBJ2-7; tentative D call: TRBD2 (5 bases). The V gene's germline CDR1 is SGHDT and CDR2 YYEEEE. This CDR3 spans 13 amino acids. With 4 bases removed from V and 6 bases from J, the gap between germline ends came to 14 bases. CDR3 loop: CASSHYKAGEQYF. CDR3 bases: TGTGCCAGCAGCCACTATAAGGCGGGCGAGCAGTACTTC. Looking up the rest from reference TRBV5-6 and TRBJ2-7 gives the full variable domain: DAGVTQSPTHLIKTRGQQVTLRCSPKSGHDTVSWYQQALGQGPQFIFQYYEEEERQRGNFPDRFSGHQFPNYSSELNVNALLLGDSALYLCASSHYKAGEQYFGPGTRLTVT.

V is TRBV9 and J is TRBJ1-5, with D tentatively TRBD1 (6 bases). Germline V gene sequence: CDR1 SGDLS, CDR2 YYNGEE. This CDR3 contains 17 residues. Trimming stripped 0 bases from V and 7 bases from J, with 20 bases between. The CDR3 nucleotides are TGTGCCAGCAGCGTAGGGACCGAGACAGGAATCGTGCAGCCCCAGCATTTT. Translated, it gives CASSVGTETGIVQPQHF. Variable domain in full (rest from reference TRBV9 and TRBJ1-5): DSGVTQTPKHLITATGQRVTLRCSPRSGDLSVYWYQQSLDQGLQFLIQYYNGEERAKGNILERFSAQQFPDLHSELNLSSLELGDSALYFCASSVGTETGIVQPQHFGDGTRLSIL.

The chain uses TRBV4-1 and TRBJ2-1, with TRBD1 as a possible D gene (6 bases). Germline V CDR1 and CDR2: MGHRA, YSYEKL. V lost 2 bases to trimming and J lost 9 bases, with 17 bases between them. The CDR3 spans 15 residues. The CDR3 DNA reads as TGCGCCAGCAGCCAACTAACATACCAGGGGACTGAGCAGTTCTTC. This sequence encodes CASSQLTYQGTEQFF.

In this sample, this clone turned up a few times. The sample contains more than one DNA sequence encoding this CDR3. This sequence joins TRBV20-1 and TRBJ2-1; D may be TRBD2 (6 bases). The V end lost 3 bases, the J end lost 6 bases, and 9 bases lay between the germline ends. The CDR3 length is 12 residues. Germline assignment: CDR1 DFQATT and CDR2 SNEGSKA (reference sequence). The CDR3 DNA reads as TGCAGTGCTAGTGCGGGGTCCAATGAGCAGTTCTTC. It specifies CSASAGSNEQFF.

This sequence joins TRBV24-1 and TRBJ2-2; 8 bases match TRBD1. V lost 9 bases, J lost 7 bases, and 6 bases stayed unmatched. The germline CDR1 and CDR2 sequences are KGHDR and SFDVKD. CDR3 length: 13 amino acids. Here the CDR3 reads CATEDRVIGELFF. In nucleotides, the CDR3 is TGTGCCACCGAGGACAGGGTAATCGGGGAGCTGTTTTTT.

The rearrangement joins TRBV20-1 to TRBJ1-1; unclear D gene. CDR1 DFQATT and CDR2 SNEGSKA come from the germline V gene (reference sequence). The V end was cut by 3 bases, the J end by 1 base, with 3 bases between. The CDR3 spans 11 residues. The CDR3 bases are TGCAGTGCTAGGGCGAACACTGAAGCTTTCTTT. It specifies CSARANTEAFF.

This clone was seen only a few times. The chain couples TRBV11-2 to TRBJ1-3; D not certain. Trimming stripped 0 bases from V and 3 bases from J, with 6 bases between. There are 14 residues in the CDR3. Looked up from germline, CDR1 is SGHAT and CDR2 is FQNNGV. The CDR3 nucleotides are TGTGCCAGCAGCTTAGATCCCGGTGGAAACACCATATATTTT. Its protein is CASSLDPGGNTIYF.

This rearrangement joins TRBV19 to TRBJ1-4; D might be TRBD1 (5 bases). V was cut by 8 bases and J by 0 bases, with 13 bases left in between. The germline gives CDR1 LNHDA, CDR2 SQIVND (reference sequence). This CDR3 is built from 15 residues. The CDR3 here is CASRSGGTTNEKLFF. DNA for the CDR3: TGTGCCAGTCGATCCGGGGGAACAACTAATGAAAAACTGTTTTTT.

This clone was picked up one time. This chain uses TRBV5-8 with TRBJ2-3; 7 positions agree with TRBD2. The CDR3 covers 15 residues. Per the germline V gene, CDR1 is SGHTS and CDR2 is YDEGEE. The V segment lost 0 bases and the J segment 0 bases; nucleotides outside the gene matches: 1. CDR3 amino acids: CASSLAGGSTDTQYF. For the CDR3, the DNA is TGTGCCAGCAGCTTGGCGGGGGGAAGCACAGATACGCAGTATTTT.

The J gene is TRBJ2-1, the V gene TRBV7-6; D ambiguous. Trimming stripped 5 bases from V and 3 bases from J, with 17 bases between. Germline V gene sequence: CDR1 SGHVS, CDR2 FNYEAQ. The CDR3 has 16 amino acids. CDR3 amino acids: CASSPWQDRFYNEQFF. In nucleotides, the CDR3 is TGTGCCAGCAGCCCTTGGCAGGATCGGTTCTACAATGAGCAGTTCTTC.

This clone was picked up a small number of times. J is TRBJ1-5 and V is TRBV6-2 or TRBV6-3; D unclear. The CDR3 is 16 residues long. V lost 2 bases and J lost 3, with 14 bases in between. In germline, CDR1 is MNHEY, CDR2 SVGEGT. CDR3 DNA: TGTGCCAGCAGTTACCCTAGAGGAAGCAACAATCAGCCCCAGCATTTT. This encodes CASSYPRGSNNQPQHF.

J is TRBJ2-7 and V is TRBV7-9; 7 positions match TRBD1. The junction had 10 bases not matched to a gene; V was cut back by 4 bases and J by 4 bases. CDR1 is SEHNR and CDR2 is FQNEAQ in the germline V gene (reference sequence). The CDR3 length is 15 residues. CDR3 amino acids: CASSSGQEGRYEQYF. CDR3 DNA: TGTGCCAGCAGCTCAGGACAGGAAGGTAGATACGAGCAGTACTTC.

The chain uses TRBV6-6 and TRBJ1-1, with D maybe TRBD1 (6 bases). The V gene lost 5 bases and the J gene lost 2 bases, with 15 bases spanning the gap. The CDR3 is 15 amino acids. Germline V gene lookup returns CDR1 MNHNY and CDR2 SVGAGI (reference sequence). The CDR3 is CASSPTTGFNTEAFF. The CDR3 DNA reads as TGTGCCAGCAGTCCAACCACAGGGTTCAACACTGAAGCTTTCTTT.

This clone was recorded many times. The chain couples TRBV9 to TRBJ1-2; D not resolved. This CDR3 has 12 residues. The germline gives CDR1 SGDLS, CDR2 YYNGEE. V was trimmed by 0 bases and J by 5 bases, leaving 5 bases between them. In nucleotides, the CDR3 is TGTGCCAGCAGCGTAGACAGATATGGCTACACCTTC. It translates to CASSVDRYGYTF.

The rearrangement links TRBV28 to TRBJ1-1; 9 bases fit TRBD1. The germline gives CDR1 MDHEN, CDR2 SYDVKM. The CDR3 covers 16 residues. J gave up 5 bases and V 5 bases, and 12 bases lay outside the gene matches. The CDR3 reads CASSPTDRGVGTEAFF. The CDR3 coding sequence is TGTGCCAGCAGTCCCACGGACAGGGGAGTGGGTACTGAAGCTTTCTTT. The full variable domain, its missing parts supplied by reference TRBV28 and TRBJ1-1, is DVKVTQSSRYLVKRTGEKVFLECVQDMDHENMFWYRQDPGLGLRLIYFSYDVKMKEKGDIPEGYSVSREKKERFSLILESASTNQTSMYLCASSPTDRGVGTEAFFGQGTRLTVV.

This clone was seen a handful of times. The chain combines TRBV5-6 with TRBJ1-5; weak D call: TRBD1 (5 bases). Per the germline V gene, CDR1 is SGHDT and CDR2 is YYEEEE. The CDR3 sequence is 14 residues long. The V end was cut by 0 bases, the J end by 5 bases, with 9 bases between. The CDR3 reads CASSLGQYYQPQHF. The CDR3, as DNA: TGTGCCAGCAGCTTGGGACAGTACTATCAGCCCCAGCATTTT.

The V gene is TRBV21-1, the J gene TRBJ1-2; TRBD1 is the table's D call and was not checked against the DNA. TRBV21-1 is a pseudogene. This CDR3 comprises 16 residues. The CDR3 region has the DNA TGTGCCAGCAGCAGTCACAGGGTCAGGAATAACTATGGCTACACCTTC. Translating gives CASSSHRVRNNYGYTF.

Only a few counts were recorded for this clone. This rearrangement joins TRBV18 to TRBJ1-1, with D possibly TRBD1 on 5 matching bases. CDR1 is KGHSH, CDR2 LQKENI, per germline. CDR3 length equals 14 residues. Trimming took 3 bases from V and 3 from J, leaving 11 bases between them. The CDR3 sequence is CASSPQGSHTEAFF. The CDR3 nucleotides read TGTGCCAGCTCACCCCAGGGCAGTCACACTGAAGCTTTCTTT. The entire variable domain, with the rest obtained from reference TRBV18 and TRBJ1-1, is as follows: NAGVMQNPRHLVRRRGQEARLRCSPMKGHSHVYWYRQLPEEGLKFMVYLQKENIIDESGMPKERFSAEFPKEGPSILRIQQVVRGDSAAYFCASSPQGSHTEAFFGQGTRLTVV.

The chain combines TRBV13 with TRBJ1-4; D ambiguous. The CDR3 is 14 residues long. V was clipped by 3 bases and J by 4 bases, with 9 bases between them. Germline V CDR1 and CDR2: PRHDT, FYEKMQ (reference sequence). The CDR3 nucleotides are TGTGCCAGCAGCTTGCGTCAGGATAATGAAAAACTGTTTTTT. Residues: CASSLRQDNEKLFF.

The J gene is TRBJ1-6, the V gene TRBV27; D might be TRBD1 (5 bases). This CDR3 has 14 residues. Germline V gene sequence: CDR1 MNHEY, CDR2 SMNVEV (reference sequence). The V gene lost 2 bases and the J gene lost 7 bases, with 9 bases spanning the gap. The CDR3: CASSLQGGNSPLHF. The CDR3 nucleotides are TGTGCCAGCAGTTTACAGGGTGGGAATTCACCCCTCCACTTT.

The gene calls are TRBV18 and TRBJ1-1; D not certain. In germline, CDR1 is KGHSH, CDR2 LQKENI. V dropped 2 bases and J dropped 0 bases, with 13 bases sitting between them. The CDR3 length is 16 residues. The CDR3 is CASSPVDAGMNTEAFF. CDR3 DNA sequence: TGTGCCAGCTCACCAGTCGATGCAGGTATGAACACTGAAGCTTTCTTT. Full variable domain (missing parts from reference TRBV18 and TRBJ1-1): NAGVMQNPRHLVRRRGQEARLRCSPMKGHSHVYWYRQLPEEGLKFMVYLQKENIIDESGMPKERFSAEFPKEGPSILRIQQVVRGDSAAYFCASSPVDAGMNTEAFFGQGTRLTVV.